This TCR beta chain comes out of a study of T cells in tuberculosis. Regarding the study as a whole: The TCR-beta difference was not significant; alpha differences partly reflected length. Smaller distances to GMM-specific TCRs suggested their expansion in active tuberculosis. Cases with active tuberculosis were adults, while controls were adolescents.

Time point here: new active TB diagnosis, blood taken before or within 7 days of starting treatment. Unsorted cryopreserved PBMC were sequenced, averaging roughly 99,000 T cells per clinical donor. Note on this clone: What it binds is unknown.

Clones were read by immunoSEQ multiplex PCR, and TCRdb kept only the in-frame ones, dropping some. The sample records under 30,000 clones, about 91% being singletons. The CDR3 consists of 16 residues. The receptor comes from an adult with tuberculosis. Sequenced here: PBMCs, sampled at tuberculosis diagnosis. The chain couples TRBV21-1 to TRBJ2-7; TRBD1 was called by the table and not checked on the DNA. TRBV21-1 is tagged as a pseudogene. The CDR3 loop is CASSNFRDRDVREQYF. The CDR3 DNA sequence: TGTGCCAGCAGCAATTTCCGGGACAGGGATGTACGCGAGCAGTACTTC.